This TCR beta chain was observed in a study of cytomegalovirus exposure and HLA in healthy donors. The study ran its PCR with 60 Vbeta and 13 Jbeta primers. TCRdb keeps only in-frame clones here, not all; method: immunoSEQ multiplex PCR. The top ten hold 4.5% to 7% of the sample, which has 130,000 or so clones, 8% to 9.5% seen once. V lost 4 bases and J lost 2; bases outside the gene matches: 4. The CDR3 is 15 residues long. Per germline, CDR1 SGHRS and CDR2 YFSETQ. This sequence was found in a man aged 35 to 55 in good health and CMV-seronegative. V gene TRBV5-1 combines with J gene TRBJ2-7; 12 bases match TRBD2. Material for sequencing was PBMCs. The CDR3 nucleotides read TGCGCCAGCAGCCTAAGGACTAGCGGGACCTACGAGCAGTACTTC. It translates to CASSLRTSGTYEQYF.